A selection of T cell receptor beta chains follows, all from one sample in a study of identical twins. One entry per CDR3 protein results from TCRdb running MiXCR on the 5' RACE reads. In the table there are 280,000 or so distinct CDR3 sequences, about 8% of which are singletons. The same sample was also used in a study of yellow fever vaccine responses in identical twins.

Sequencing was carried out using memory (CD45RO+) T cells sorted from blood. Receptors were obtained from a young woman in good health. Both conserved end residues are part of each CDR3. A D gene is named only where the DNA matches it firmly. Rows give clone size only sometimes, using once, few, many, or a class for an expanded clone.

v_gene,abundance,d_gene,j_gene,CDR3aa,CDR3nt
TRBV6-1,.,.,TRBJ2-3,CASSERGQTTDTQYF,TGTGCCAGCAGTGAAAGAGGACAGACCACAGATACGCAGTATTTT
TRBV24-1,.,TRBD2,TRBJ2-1,CATRTSGAEDNEQFF,TGTGCCACGAGGACTAGCGGGGCGGAGGACAATGAGCAGTTCTTC
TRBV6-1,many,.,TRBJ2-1,CASGVGQYNEQFF,TGTGCCAGCGGAGTAGGACAATACAATGAGCAGTTCTTC
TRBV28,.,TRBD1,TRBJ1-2,CASSKNPQGAGGYTF,TGTGCCAGCAGCAAGAACCCTCAGGGGGCAGGAGGCTACACCTTC
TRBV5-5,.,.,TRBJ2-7,CASSSLDRPHEQYF,TGTGCCAGCAGTTCATTAGACAGGCCCCACGAGCAGTACTTC
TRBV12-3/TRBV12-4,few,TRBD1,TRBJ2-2,CASRPYRGPNTGELFF,TGTGCCAGCAGACCCTACAGGGGGCCGAACACCGGGGAGCTGTTTTTT
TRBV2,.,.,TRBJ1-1,CASSEALGAFF,TGTGCCAGCAGTGAAGCGCTGGGGGCTTTCTTT
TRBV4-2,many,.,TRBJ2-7,CASSQGSTGTYEQYF,TGTGCCAGCAGCCAAGGAAGTACGGGGACCTACGAGCAGTACTTC
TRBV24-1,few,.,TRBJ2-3,CATSETKYPDTQYF,TGTGCCACCAGTGAGACCAAATACCCAGATACGCAGTATTTT
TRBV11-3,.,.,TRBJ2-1,CASSHGLYNEQFF,TGTGCCAGCAGCCACGGCCTCTACAATGAGCAGTTCTTC
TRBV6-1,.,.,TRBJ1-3,CASSDRGVSGNTIYF,TGTGCCAGCAGTGACCGCGGAGTCTCTGGAAACACCATATATTTT
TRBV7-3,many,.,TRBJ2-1,CASSPDRGPQFF,TGTGCCAGCAGCCCAGATAGGGGCCCTCAGTTCTTC
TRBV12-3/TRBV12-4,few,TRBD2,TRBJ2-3,CASSRRLAGGGTDTQYF,TGTGCCAGCAGCCGACGACTAGCGGGGGGCGGGACAGATACGCAGTATTTT
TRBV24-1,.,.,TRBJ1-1,CATSEGMGEAFF,TGTGCCACCAGTGAGGGGATGGGTGAAGCTTTCTTT
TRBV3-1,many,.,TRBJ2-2,CASSQGLGTGELFF,TGTGCCAGCAGCCAAGGACTAGGGACCGGGGAGCTGTTTTTT
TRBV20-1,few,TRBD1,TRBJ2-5,CSANGQGQQETQYF,TGCAGTGCAAACGGACAGGGGCAACAAGAGACCCAGTACTTC
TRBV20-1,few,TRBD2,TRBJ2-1,CSASLAGVGSYNEQFF,TGCAGTGCTAGTCTAGCGGGAGTAGGATCCTACAATGAGCAGTTCTTC
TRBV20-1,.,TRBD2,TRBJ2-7,CSARGGLGTYEQYF,TGCAGTGCTAGGGGTGGACTAGGGACCTACGAGCAGTACTTC
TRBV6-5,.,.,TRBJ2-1,CASSYSLQGAAYNEQFF,TGTGCCAGCAGTTACTCGCTGCAGGGTGCTGCCTACAATGAGCAGTTCTTC
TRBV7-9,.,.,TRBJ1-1,CASSPTGQGQSNTEAFF,TGTGCCAGCAGTCCAACAGGGCAGGGTCAATCGAACACTGAAGCTTTCTTT
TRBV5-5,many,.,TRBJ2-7,CASSLGAAVYEQYF,TGTGCCAGCAGCTTGGGAGCGGCCGTCTACGAGCAGTACTTC
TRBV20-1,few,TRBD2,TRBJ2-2,CSARGLAGANTGELFF,TGCAGTGCTAGGGGACTAGCGGGAGCGAACACCGGGGAGCTGTTTTTT
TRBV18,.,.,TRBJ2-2,CASSLGLMNTGELFF,TGTGCCAGCTCACTTGGACTCATGAACACCGGGGAGCTGTTTTTT
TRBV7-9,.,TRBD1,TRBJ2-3,CASSAPGQGAYTQYF,TGTGCCAGCAGCGCACCGGGACAGGGGGCATATACGCAGTATTTT
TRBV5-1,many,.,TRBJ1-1,CASSLYDSNTEAFF,TGCGCCAGCAGCTTGTATGACAGCAACACTGAAGCTTTCTTT
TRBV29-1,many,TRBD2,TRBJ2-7,CSVEGTSGSSYEQYF,TGCAGCGTTGAAGGTACGAGCGGGAGCTCCTACGAGCAGTACTTC
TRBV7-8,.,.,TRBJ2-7,CASSTRTGAYEQYF,TGTGCCAGCAGCACCCGGACCGGAGCCTACGAGCAGTACTTC
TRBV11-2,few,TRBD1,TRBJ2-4,CASSLFVPGTGTAVAKNIQYF,TGTGCCAGCAGCTTATTCGTACCCGGGACAGGGACCGCCGTGGCCAAAAACATTCAGTACTTC
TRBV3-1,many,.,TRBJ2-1,CASSRHERYNEQFF,TGTGCCAGCAGCCGCCATGAACGTTACAATGAGCAGTTCTTC
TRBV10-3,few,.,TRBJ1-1,CAINDILGLNTEAFF,TGTGCCATCAACGACATTCTGGGATTGAACACTGAAGCTTTCTTT
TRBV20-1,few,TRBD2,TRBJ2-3,CSARVGPGTTGTDTQYF,TGCAGTGCTAGAGTCGGCCCGGGGACTACCGGCACAGATACGCAGTATTTT
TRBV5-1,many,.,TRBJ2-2,CASSFQGYQVNTGELFF,TGCGCCAGCAGCTTTCAGGGGTACCAGGTGAACACCGGGGAGCTGTTTTTT
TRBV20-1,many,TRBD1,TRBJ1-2,CPARVGQGGGYTF,TGCCCTGCTAGGGTTGGCCAGGGGGGTGGCTACACCTTC
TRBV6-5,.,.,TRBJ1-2,CASSYGRVYTF,TGTGCCAGCAGTTACGGCCGTGTCTACACCTTC
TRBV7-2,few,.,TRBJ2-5,CASSFFPTSSQETQYF,TGTGCCAGCAGCTTTTTCCCAACTAGCTCCCAAGAGACCCAGTACTTC
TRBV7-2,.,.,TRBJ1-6,CASSLSGLDSPLHF,TGTGCCAGCAGCTTATCAGGGCTTGATTCACCCCTCCACTTT
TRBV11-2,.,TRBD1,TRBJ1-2,CASSSPDRAGYTF,TGTGCCAGCAGCTCTCCGGACAGGGCTGGCTACACCTTC
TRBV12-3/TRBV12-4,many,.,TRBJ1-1,CASSLGQGLNTEAFF,TGTGCCAGCAGTTTAGGGCAGGGGTTGAACACTGAAGCTTTCTTT
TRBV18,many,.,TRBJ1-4,CASSPRENEKLFF,TGTGCCAGCTCACCAAGGGAGAATGAAAAACTGTTTTTT
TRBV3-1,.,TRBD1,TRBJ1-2,CASSQVDRGGNYGYTF,TGTGCCAGCAGCCAGGTCGACAGGGGGGGGAACTATGGCTACACCTTC
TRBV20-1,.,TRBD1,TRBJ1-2,CSAKAPTGGGYGYTF,TGCAGTGCTAAGGCCCCGACAGGGGGAGGCTATGGCTACACCTTC
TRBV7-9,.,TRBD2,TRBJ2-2,CASSYSLAGGNTGELFF,TGTGCCAGCAGCTACAGTCTAGCGGGAGGGAACACCGGGGAGCTGTTTTTT
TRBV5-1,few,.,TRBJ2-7,CASSPRPLGDEQYF,TGCGCCAGCAGCCCTCGGCCCTTGGGCGACGAGCAGTACTTC
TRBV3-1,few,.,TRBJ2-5,CASSQDYPPSGQYF,TGTGCCAGCAGCCAAGATTATCCCCCCTCTGGCCAGTACTTC
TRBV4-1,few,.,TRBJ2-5,CASSQEWQGRETQYF,TGCGCCAGCAGCCAAGAATGGCAGGGTAGGGAGACCCAGTACTTC
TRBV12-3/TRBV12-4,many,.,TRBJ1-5,CASTPGQGQPQHF,TGTGCCAGCACCCCGGGGCAGGGTCAGCCCCAGCATTTT
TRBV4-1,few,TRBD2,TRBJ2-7,CASSRQASSGSYEQYF,TGCGCCAGCAGCCGCCAAGCCTCTAGCGGGAGTTACGAGCAGTACTTC
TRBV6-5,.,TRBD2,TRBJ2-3,CASSYQSSGSPPDTQYF,TGTGCCAGCAGTTACCAAAGTAGCGGGAGCCCCCCAGATACGCAGTATTTT
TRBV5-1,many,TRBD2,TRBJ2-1,CASSLRTSWGLVQFF,TGCGCCAGCAGCTTGCGGACTAGTTGGGGGTTGGTGCAGTTCTTC
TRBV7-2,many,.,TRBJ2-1,CASSHRSTASYNEQFF,TGTGCCAGCAGCCATAGGTCCACGGCCTCCTACAATGAGCAGTTCTTC
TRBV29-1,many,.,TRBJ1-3,CSVESSTQENTIYF,TGCAGCGTTGAGAGTTCCACACAGGAAAACACCATATATTTT
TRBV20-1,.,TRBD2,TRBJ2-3,CSASSGLAGFHTQYF,TGCAGTGCTAGTTCAGGGCTAGCGGGGTTCCATACGCAGTATTTT
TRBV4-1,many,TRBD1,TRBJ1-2,CASSQDAGTVRPVYGYTF,TGCGCCAGCAGCCAAGATGCCGGGACAGTGAGACCTGTTTATGGCTACACCTTC
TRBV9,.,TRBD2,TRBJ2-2,CASSPGNLAGKVGELFF,TGTGCCAGCAGCCCAGGGAATCTAGCGGGAAAGGTCGGGGAGCTGTTTTTT
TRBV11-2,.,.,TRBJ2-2,CASSPLRTGELFF,TGTGCCAGCAGCCCCCTTCGGACCGGGGAGCTGTTTTTT
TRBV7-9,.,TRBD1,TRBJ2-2,CASSLTWVEQGTGELFF,TGTGCCAGCAGCTTAACCTGGGTGGAACAGGGGACCGGGGAGCTGTTTTTT
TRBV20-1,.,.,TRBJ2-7,CSARKIPGVEQYF,TGCAGTGCTAGAAAAATCCCAGGGGTGGAGCAGTACTTC
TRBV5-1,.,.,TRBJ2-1,CASSLEGFRSYNEQFF,TGCGCCAGCAGCTTGGAAGGGTTTCGCTCCTACAATGAGCAGTTCTTC
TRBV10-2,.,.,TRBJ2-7,CASSPISLWQRKTYEQYF,TGCGCCAGCAGCCCAATCTCTTTATGGCAGCGGAAAACCTACGAGCAGTACTTC
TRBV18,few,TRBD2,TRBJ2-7,CASSPPGTSGRSYEQYF,TGTGCCAGCTCACCACCGGGGACTAGCGGGAGGTCCTACGAGCAGTACTTC